One and the same sample provided the 12 T cell receptor beta chains below, sequenced in a study of glioma-infiltrating T cells. TCR alpha and beta CDR3 regions were amplified from RNA using iRepertoire nested multiplex PCR. TCRdb used MiXCR to reprocess the multiplex PCR reads, holding one entry per CDR3 protein. The sample has over 3,000 distinct CDR3 sequences, roughly two fifths seen once. Sequencing was carried out using glioma tissue, nonneoplastic brain tissue, or PBMCs (not recorded which). All receptors derive from a human donor with low-grade glioma or glioblastoma, undergoing nonglioma brain surgery, or in good health (not recorded which).

This clonotype has just one count. The CDR3 does not end in the conserved phenylalanine or tryptophan, so this is likely a read error. V usage is TRBV15 and J usage is TRBJ2-7; D may correspond to TRBD1 or TRBD2 (5 bases each). This CDR3 is built from 13 residues. The germline CDR1 and CDR2 sequences are LNHNV and YYDKDF (reference sequence). Written as DNA, the CDR3 is TGTGCCACCAGCCGAGATCGGGGCTGGGAGCAGTACTTG. It yields the protein CATSRDRGWEQYL.

This chain uses TRBV6-2 or TRBV6-3 with TRBJ1-5; D not resolved. Germline assignment: CDR1 MNHEY and CDR2 SVGEGT. The V and J ends lost 2 bases and 0 bases respectively, with 11 bases between them. The CDR3 extends over 16 amino acids. The CDR3 loop is CASSYGLADSNQPQHF. As DNA, the CDR3 is TGTGCCAGCAGTTACGGACTAGCGGATAGCAATCAGCCCCAGCATTTT.

This clonotype is categorized as medium-sized. The V and J genes are TRBV6-1 and TRBJ2-7; TRBD2 aligns across 14 bases. The length of the CDR3 is 15 residues. With 5 bases clipped from V and 4 bases from J, the junction kept 4 bases outside the gene matches. Germline values: CDR1 MNHNS, CDR2 SASEGT. The CDR3 sequence is CASSPGTSGRYEQYF. The CDR3 DNA reads as TGTGCCAGCAGTCCTGGGACTAGCGGGAGATACGAGCAGTACTTC.

There are a few counts of this clonotype. This chain joins TRBV5-5 and TRBJ2-7, with D perhaps TRBD1 (5 bases). Germline assignment: CDR1 SGHKS and CDR2 YYEKEE (reference sequence). V lost 0 bases and J 0 bases, leaving 10 bases between the germline ends. The CDR3 runs 15 residues. In DNA, the CDR3 is TGTGCCAGCAGCTTGGAAGGTGACAGCTCCTACGAGCAGTACTTC. Amino acid sequence: CASSLEGDSSYEQYF.

By share of the sample, this clonotype is medium-sized (0.01 to 0.1%). J is TRBJ2-1 and V is TRBV7-6, with 11 bases identical to TRBD2. V shed 5 bases, J shed 8 bases, and the junction held 14 bases outside the gene matches. The CDR3 spans 17 residues. CDR1 SGHVS and CDR2 FNYEAQ come from the germline V gene. CDR3 in amino acids: CASSQGVAGGRLDEQFF. The CDR3 DNA follows: TGTGCCAGCAGCCAGGGAGTAGCGGGGGGGCGTTTGGATGAGCAGTTCTTC.

This clonotype is labeled as medium-sized. J is TRBJ2-7 and V is TRBV6-6; D perhaps matches TRBD1 (5 bases). V dropped 0 bases and J dropped 3 bases, with 9 bases sitting between them. Per germline, CDR1 MNHNY and CDR2 SVGAGI (reference sequence). The CDR3 length is 14 residues. The chain's CDR3 is CASSYSQGHYEQYF. CDR3 nucleotides: TGTGCCAGCAGTTACTCGCAGGGTCACTACGAGCAGTACTTC.

This clonotype was observed at least ten times. The rearrangement joins TRBV10-3 to TRBJ2-3; no clear D gene. The CDR3 has 14 amino acids. The germline V gene encodes CDR1 ENHRY and CDR2 SYGVKD. V was trimmed by 7 bases and J by 0 bases, leaving 11 bases between them. CDR3 DNA: TGTGCCATCACCCCCGCTGGCAGCACAGATACGCAGTATTTT. Protein: CAITPAGSTDTQYF.

V usage is TRBV27 and J usage is TRBJ2-1; TRBD2 is a possible D gene (5 bases). The germline V and J ends were trimmed by 7 bases and 4 bases, with 17 bases remaining between them. In germline, CDR1 is MNHEY, CDR2 SMNVEV (reference sequence). The CDR3 is 15 amino acids. The CDR3 here is CASNALEGKYNEQFF. The CDR3 DNA sequence: TGTGCCAGCAATGCTCTAGAGGGTAAATACAATGAGCAGTTCTTC.

Worth noting for this clonotype: Without the conserved terminal phenylalanine or tryptophan, this CDR3 likely stems from a read error. The V gene is TRBV28, the J gene TRBJ2-5, with 7 bases lining up with TRBD1. The CDR3 runs to 18 residues. CDR1 and CDR2 (germline): MDHEN, SYDVKM. Trimming removed 5 bases from V and 1 base from J; junction bases left unmatched: 16. The CDR3 here is CASSTYHAPGQTQETQYL. CDR3 DNA sequence: TGTGCCAGCAGTACCTACCATGCCCCGGGACAGACCCAAGAGACCCAGTACTTA.

For this clonotype: At one end the junction does not follow the germline gene, possibly because of a read error. This chain links TRBV6-2 or TRBV6-3 with TRBJ2-1; D might be TRBD2 (6 bases). CDR1 is MNHEY, CDR2 SVGEGT, per germline. The length of the CDR3 is 16 residues. The CDR3 loop reads CASSSSNVAEYNGQLF. The CDR3 DNA reads TGTGCCAGCAGTTCGTCAAACGTAGCGGAGTACAATGGGCAGTTATTC.

As concerns this clonotype: At one end, the junction sequence differs from germline, possibly due to a read error. V and J are TRBV6-2 or TRBV6-3 and TRBJ2-7, with TRBD2 as a possible D gene (5 bases). The germline CDR1 and CDR2 sequences are MNHEY and SVGEGT. The CDR3 covers 14 residues. CDR3 loop: CASETGSSAYEKYF. In DNA, the CDR3 is TGTGCCAGCGAGACGGGGAGTTCGGCCTACGAGAAGTACTTC.

The chain is built from TRBV6-2 or TRBV6-3 and TRBJ2-1; D is tentatively TRBD1 or TRBD2 (5 bases each). The V gene lost 2 bases and the J gene lost 5 bases, with 13 bases spanning the gap. CDR3 length: 15 amino acids. Germline V gives CDR1 MNHEY, CDR2 SVGEGT. CDR3: CASSYVGDLNNEQFF. CDR3 sequence (DNA): TGTGCCAGCAGTTACGTGGGGGACCTTAACAATGAGCAGTTCTTC.